Shown below are 28 T cell receptor beta chains from a single sample sequenced in a study of OX40 agonist ivuxolimab in advanced cancers. The method was immunoSEQ multiplex PCR; TCRdb's version includes in-frame clones alone and lacks a portion of them. The sample has tens of thousands of clones, roughly 85% seen once. The specimen was CD4+ or CD8+ T cells sorted from blood, collected in a trial of the OX40 agonist ivuxolimab. Receptor source: an adult with an advanced solid tumor such as melanoma, head and neck, liver or kidney cancer.

The chain combines TRBV15 with TRBJ2-5; no clear D gene. The CDR3 totals 14 residues. Trimming left V 0 bases short and J 4 bases short, with 9 bases between. The V gene's germline CDR1 is LNHNV and CDR2 YYDKDF (reference sequence). The CDR3 region has the DNA TGTGCCACCAGCAGAGATCGTAGTCCAGAGACCCAGTACTTC. Amino acid sequence: CATSRDRSPETQYF.

The chain is built from TRBV5-1 and TRBJ2-3; 9 positions match TRBD2. The CDR3 sequence is 17 residues long. With 1 base clipped from V and 2 bases from J, the junction kept 8 bases outside the gene matches. The germline V gene encodes CDR1 SGHRS and CDR2 YFSETQ. The CDR3: CASSLRGLAGFTDTQYF. CDR3 coding DNA: TGCGCCAGCAGCTTGAGGGGGCTAGCGGGGTTCACAGATACGCAGTATTTT. Drawing the rest from reference TRBV5-1 and TRBJ2-3, the complete variable domain is KAGVTQTPRYLIKTRGQQVTLSCSPISGHRSVSWYQQTPGQGLQFLFEYFSETQRNKGNFPGRFSGRQFSNSRSEMNVSTLELGDSALYLCASSLRGLAGFTDTQYFGPGTRLTVL.

This chain uses TRBV14 with TRBJ2-1; D is perhaps TRBD2 (7 bases). V gave up 4 bases and J gave up 4 bases, with 20 bases separating them. The germline gives CDR1 SGHDN, CDR2 FVKESK. The CDR3 has 17 amino acids. DNA of the CDR3: TGTGCCAGCAGCCGGGCATGGAGGGGGAGGGGGTACAATGAGCAGTTCTTC. This translates into CASSRAWRGRGYNEQFF.

This clone has more than one count but fewer than ten. The rearrangement links TRBV6-5 to TRBJ2-7; D not certain. The V and J ends lost 2 bases and 3 bases respectively, with 8 bases between them. The CDR3 length is 13 residues. Per the germline V gene, CDR1 is MNHEY and CDR2 is SVGAGI. The CDR3 DNA sequence: TGTGCCAGCAGTTACAGACGGCTCTACGAGCAGTACTTC. This gives the protein CASSYRRLYEQYF.

The chain carries TRBV2 and TRBJ2-2; no reliable D call. This CDR3 is 15 amino acids long. CDR1 and CDR2 (germline): SNHLY, FYNNEI. Trimming took off 2 bases at V and 2 bases at J, with 9 bases between the two ends. The CDR3 sequence is CASSESGRNTGELFF. The DNA of the CDR3 is TGTGCCAGCAGTGAATCGGGCAGAAACACCGGGGAGCTGTTTTTT.

This chain joins TRBV25-1 and TRBJ2-7; 7 nucleotides agree with TRBD1. Trimming took 5 bases from V and 2 from J; bases not matched to a gene: 6. This CDR3 has 14 amino acids. The germline V gene encodes CDR1 MGHDK and CDR2 SYGVNS. The CDR3 here is CASSLRQGAYEQYF. Here the CDR3 DNA reads TGTGCCAGCAGTTTGCGCCAGGGGGCCTACGAGCAGTACTTC.

The CDR3 sequence is CASSQATPSSYNSPLHF. Here the CDR3 DNA reads TGCGCCAGCAGCCAAGCGACACCGAGCTCCTATAATTCACCCCTCCACTTT. This chain links TRBV4-3 with TRBJ1-6; D remains unclear. Germline V lookup: CDR1 LGHNA, CDR2 YSLEER. Trimming cost V 1 base and J 0 bases, with 10 bases left between them. CDR3 length: 17 amino acids.

This chain joins TRBV4-1 and TRBJ1-3; 7 bases map to TRBD1. The CDR3 extends over 17 amino acids. The junction had 10 bases not matched to a gene; V was cut back by 1 base and J by 4 bases. Germline CDR1 reads MGHRA; CDR2 reads YSYEKL. CDR3 in amino acids: CASSQGTGRQGGNTIYF. DNA for the CDR3: TGCGCCAGCAGCCAAGGGACAGGCCGCCAAGGAGGAAACACCATATATTTT.

The chain joins TRBV11-3 to TRBJ1-4, with D perhaps TRBD1 (6 bases). The germline gives CDR1 SGHNT, CDR2 YENEEA. This CDR3 region has 15 residues. V lost 5 bases and J 7 bases, leaving 17 bases between the germline ends. The CDR3 DNA reads TGTGCCAGCAGCACTTCGACAGGTTCCAGTGAAAAACTGTTTTTT. As protein: CASSTSTGSSEKLFF.

The chain couples TRBV6-5 to TRBJ1-2, with a possible D match to TRBD1 (6 bases). Trimming left V 3 bases short and J 6 bases short, with 11 bases between. Per the germline V gene, CDR1 is MNHEY and CDR2 is SVGAGI. This CDR3 is 13 amino acids long. The CDR3 reads CASSYDAGDGYTF. As DNA, the CDR3 is TGTGCCAGCAGTTATGATGCAGGGGATGGCTACACCTTC.

The chain uses TRBV5-5 and TRBJ2-1, with D hard to call. CDR1 is SGHKS and CDR2 is YYEKEE in the germline V gene (reference sequence). This CDR3 has 14 residues. V was pared by 4 bases and J by 1 base, with 9 bases between. CDR3 amino acids: CASSKILSYNEQFF. The CDR3 coding sequence is TGTGCCAGCAGCAAGATACTTTCCTACAATGAGCAGTTCTTC.

This chain links TRBV11-1 with TRBJ1-1; no firm D call. This CDR3 contains 15 residues. Germline assignment: CDR1 SGHAT and CDR2 FQDESV (reference sequence). Deletions cut 4 bases from V and 1 base from J, with 13 bases between. The CDR3 is CASSSKSQKNTEAFF. CDR3 DNA: TGTGCCAGCAGCTCGAAGTCGCAGAAGAACACTGAAGCTTTCTTT.

This clone was counted a single time. The J gene is TRBJ2-5, the V gene TRBV11-3; possible D gene TRBD1, 6 bases. Trimming removed 5 bases at V and 2 bases at J, with 15 bases between. The CDR3 sequence is 15 residues long. Germline values: CDR1 SGHNT, CDR2 YENEEA. The CDR3 DNA is TGTGCCAGCAGCGCCGGGACATTCACTCAAGAGACCCAGTACTTC. Translated, it gives CASSAGTFTQETQYF.

The V and J genes are TRBV7-2 and TRBJ1-3, with D hard to call. This CDR3 comprises 15 residues. Trimming cost V 5 bases and J 0 bases, with 11 bases left between them. Germline V lookup: CDR1 SGHTA, CDR2 FQGNSA. CDR3 bases: TGTGCCAGCAGCCCCCCCAAGAGCTCTGGAAACACCATATATTTT. Its protein is CASSPPKSSGNTIYF. The full variable domain, its missing parts supplied by reference TRBV7-2 and TRBJ1-3, is GAGVSQSPSNKVTEKGKDVELRCDPISGHTALYWYRQSLGQGLEFLIYFQGNSAPDKSGLPSDRFSAERTGGSVSTLTIQRTQQEDSAVYLCASSPPKSSGNTIYFGEGSWLTVV.

The DNA of the CDR3 is TGTGCCAGCAGCTTGGCTCGGGGGGCGAGCACAGATACGCAGTATTTT. This codes for CASSLARGASTDTQYF. J is TRBJ2-3 and V is TRBV5-4, with TRBD2 as a possible D gene (7 bases). Germline CDR1 SGHNT, CDR2 YYREEE (reference sequence). The CDR3 is 16 amino acids. V lost 0 bases and J lost 0, with 11 bases in between.

CDR3 region: CASRLTGSTEAFF. CDR3 nucleotides: TGTGCCAGCAGACTTACAGGGAGCACTGAAGCTTTCTTT. The genes are TRBV6-5 and TRBJ1-1; tentatively, D is TRBD1 (6 bases). Germline V gene sequence: CDR1 MNHEY, CDR2 SVGAGI. This CDR3 is built from 13 residues. The V and J ends lost 6 bases and 4 bases respectively, with 12 bases between them.

V is TRBV5-4 and J is TRBJ1-4; 7 bases are a match to TRBD1. V was pared by 0 bases and J by 4 bases, with 6 bases of the junction left unmatched. The V gene's germline CDR1 is SGHNT and CDR2 YYREEE (reference sequence). The CDR3 length is 16 residues. As DNA, the CDR3 is TGTGCCAGCAGCTTGGCCTTAGCAGGGGGTAATGAAAAACTGTTTTTT. It yields the protein CASSLALAGGNEKLFF.

This chain joins TRBV6-1 and TRBJ2-7; D unclear. The CDR3 sequence is 10 residues long. The germline V and J ends were trimmed by 8 bases and 3 bases, with 5 bases remaining between them. Germline V gene sequence: CDR1 MNHNS, CDR2 SASEGT. The CDR3 loop reads CASVYYEQYF. CDR3 coding DNA: TGTGCCAGCGTCTACTACGAGCAGTACTTC.

This clone was counted between two and nine times. The rearrangement uses TRBV28 and TRBJ1-5; no firm D call. Trimming left V 7 bases short and J 4 bases short, with 11 bases between. The CDR3 has 13 amino acids. CDR1 is MDHEN, CDR2 SYDVKM, per germline. CDR3 DNA: TGTGCCAGCACCCTCGAGCGGAATCAGCCCCAGCATTTT. Its translation: CASTLERNQPQHF.

This clone was counted once. This chain links TRBV7-9 with TRBJ1-4; TRBD1 might be the D (5 bases). This CDR3 spans 15 amino acids. The V and J ends lost 6 bases and 3 bases respectively, with 14 bases between them. Germline V CDR1 and CDR2: SEHNR, FQNEAQ (reference sequence). The CDR3 DNA follows: TGTGCCAGCAGTCCTAGAGAAGGGGCTAATGAAAAACTGTTTTTT. Translated, it gives CASSPREGANEKLFF.

The chain recombines TRBV11-1 with TRBJ1-3; possibly TRBD1 for D (5 bases). V was shortened by 2 bases and J by 0 bases, with 8 bases between the two germline ends. Germline-derived CDR1 and CDR2 are SGHAT and FQDESV (reference sequence). The length of the CDR3 is 15 residues. CDR3 region: CASSLPGLSGNTIYF. In nucleotides, the CDR3 is TGTGCCAGCAGCTTACCGGGACTCTCTGGAAACACCATATATTTT.

The J gene is TRBJ1-4, the V gene TRBV7-2, with 7 nucleotides matching TRBD1. Germline V gene lookup returns CDR1 SGHTA and CDR2 FQGNSA. This CDR3 contains 15 residues. After removal of 3 bases from V and 7 bases from J, the junction contained 8 bases not matched to a gene. The CDR3 DNA reads as TGTGCCAGCAGCTTCGAAGGGGGCCGAAGTGAAAAACTGTTTTTT. This sequence encodes CASSFEGGRSEKLFF. Based on the CDR3 plus reference TRBV7-2 and TRBJ1-4, the full variable domain is GAGVSQSPSNKVTEKGKDVELRCDPISGHTALYWYRQSLGQGLEFLIYFQGNSAPDKSGLPSDRFSAERTGGSVSTLTIQRTQQEDSAVYLCASSFEGGRSEKLFFGSGTQLSVL.

This rearrangement joins TRBV28 to TRBJ2-5, with D possibly called TRBD1 or TRBD2 (6 bases each). Trimming removed 4 bases from V and 4 bases from J, with 19 bases in between. There are 16 residues in the CDR3. Per the germline V gene, CDR1 is MDHEN and CDR2 is SYDVKM. CDR3 residues: CASSSPGGGDRETQYF. The CDR3 DNA reads as TGTGCCAGCAGTTCCCCCGGGGGCGGTGACAGAGAGACCCAGTACTTC. The complete variable domain, with remaining parts taken from reference TRBV28 and TRBJ2-5, reads DVKVTQSSRYLVKRTGEKVFLECVQDMDHENMFWYRQDPGLGLRLIYFSYDVKMKEKGDIPEGYSVSREKKERFSLILESASTNQTSMYLCASSSPGGGDRETQYFGPGTRLLVL.

The genes are TRBV7-9 and TRBJ2-3; 9 nucleotides align to TRBD2. CDR3 length: 17 residues. The trim removed 2 bases at V and 0 bases at J, leaving 6 bases unmatched. Germline values: CDR1 SEHNR, CDR2 FQNEAQ (reference sequence). CDR3 DNA sequence: TGTGCCAGCAGCTTACAATCTAGCGGGGCTAGCACAGATACGCAGTATTTT. This sequence encodes CASSLQSSGASTDTQYF.

This chain joins TRBV4-2 and TRBJ2-5; D remains unclear. CDR1 LGHNA and CDR2 YNFKEQ come from the germline V gene. This CDR3 has 13 residues. V dropped 5 bases and J dropped 2 bases, with 9 bases sitting between them. CDR3 amino acids: CASSLTVQETQYF. DNA of the CDR3: TGTGCCAGCAGCTTGACCGTTCAAGAGACCCAGTACTTC.

The chain employs TRBV27 and TRBJ2-1, with 11 bases that match TRBD1. V shed 5 bases, J shed 3 bases, and the junction held 12 bases outside the gene matches. This CDR3 comprises 18 residues. Germline V gives CDR1 MNHEY, CDR2 SMNVEV (reference sequence). CDR3 amino acids: CASSRGDRGNGNYNEQFF. In DNA, the CDR3 is TGTGCCAGCAGTAGGGGGGACAGGGGGAATGGTAACTACAATGAGCAGTTCTTC.

The chain combines TRBV5-1 with TRBJ2-2; 8 nucleotides line up with TRBD1. The germline V gene encodes CDR1 SGHRS and CDR2 YFSETQ. This CDR3 contains 15 residues. J lost 7 bases, V lost 0 bases, and 5 bases had no gene match. CDR3 protein: CASSLVQGAVGELFF. CDR3 sequence (DNA): TGCGCCAGCAGCTTGGTGCAGGGGGCGGTCGGGGAGCTGTTTTTT.

This clone was counted only a few times. The gene calls are TRBV14 and TRBJ2-3; TRBD1 matches at 9 bases. This CDR3 contains 17 residues. V was pared by 0 bases and J by 2 bases, with 6 bases of the junction left unmatched. CDR1 is SGHDN, CDR2 FVKESK, per germline. The CDR3 nucleotides are TGTGCCAGCAGCCAAGATCGAGGACAGGGGCACACAGATACGCAGTATTTT. Translated, it gives CASSQDRGQGHTDTQYF.